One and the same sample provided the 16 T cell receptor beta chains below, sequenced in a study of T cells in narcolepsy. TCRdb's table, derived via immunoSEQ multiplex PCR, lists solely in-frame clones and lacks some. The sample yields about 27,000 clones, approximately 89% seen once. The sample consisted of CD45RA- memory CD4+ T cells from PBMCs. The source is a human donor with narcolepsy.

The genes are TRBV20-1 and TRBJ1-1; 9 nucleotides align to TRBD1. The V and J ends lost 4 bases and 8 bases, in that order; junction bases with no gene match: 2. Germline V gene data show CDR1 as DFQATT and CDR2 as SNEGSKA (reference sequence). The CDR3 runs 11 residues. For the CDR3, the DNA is TGCAGTGCTAACAGGGGGCCAGAAGCTTTCTTT. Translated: CSANRGPEAFF.

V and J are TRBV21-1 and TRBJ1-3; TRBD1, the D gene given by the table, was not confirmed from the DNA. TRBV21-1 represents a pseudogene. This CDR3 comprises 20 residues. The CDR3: CASVQAGTGDISHSGNTIYF. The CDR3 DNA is TGTGCCAGCGTCCAGGCGGGGACAGGGGATATCTCCCACTCTGGAAACACCATATATTTT.

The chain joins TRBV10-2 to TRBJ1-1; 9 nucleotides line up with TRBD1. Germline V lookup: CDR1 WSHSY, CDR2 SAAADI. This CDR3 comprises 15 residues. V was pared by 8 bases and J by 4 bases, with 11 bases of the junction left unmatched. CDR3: CASVILTGGFTEAFF. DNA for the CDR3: TGCGCCAGCGTGATACTGACAGGGGGTTTCACTGAAGCTTTCTTT.

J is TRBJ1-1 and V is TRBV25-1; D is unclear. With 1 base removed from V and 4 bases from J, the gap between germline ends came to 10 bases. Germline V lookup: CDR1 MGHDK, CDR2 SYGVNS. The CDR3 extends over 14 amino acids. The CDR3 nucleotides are TGTGCCAGCAGTGAATTCGGGGTATCCACTGAAGCTTTCTTT. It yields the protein CASSEFGVSTEAFF. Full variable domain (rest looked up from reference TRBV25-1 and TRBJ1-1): EADIYQTPRYLVIGTGKKITLECSQTMGHDKMYWYQQDPGMELHLIHYSYGVNSTEKGDLSSESTVSRIRTEHFPLTLESARPSHTSQYLCASSEFGVSTEAFFGQGTRLTVV.

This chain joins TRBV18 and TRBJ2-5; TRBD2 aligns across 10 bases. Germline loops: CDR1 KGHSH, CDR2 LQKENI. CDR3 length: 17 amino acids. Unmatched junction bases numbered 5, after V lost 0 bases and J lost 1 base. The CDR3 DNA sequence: TGTGCCAGCTCACCACCCTCACTAGCGGGGACCCAAGAGACCCAGTACTTC. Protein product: CASSPPSLAGTQETQYF.

CDR3 nucleotides: TGTGCCATCAACCCGGTAAAGGGGGGGAAAAGCACAGATACGCAGTATTTT. It yields the protein CAINPVKGGKSTDTQYF. The rearrangement joins TRBV10-3 to TRBJ2-3, with D possibly TRBD2 on 7 matching bases. CDR1 and CDR2 (germline): ENHRY, SYGVKD. CDR3 length: 17 amino acids. The germline V and J ends were trimmed by 7 bases and 0 bases, with 20 bases remaining between them.

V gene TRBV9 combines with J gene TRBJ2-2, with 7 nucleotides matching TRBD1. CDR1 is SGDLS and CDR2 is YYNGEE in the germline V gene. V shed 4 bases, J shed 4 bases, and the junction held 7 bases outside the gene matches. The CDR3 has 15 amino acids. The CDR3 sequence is CASSPDRLGTGELFF. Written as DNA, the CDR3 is TGTGCCAGCAGCCCGGACAGGTTGGGCACCGGGGAGCTGTTTTTT.

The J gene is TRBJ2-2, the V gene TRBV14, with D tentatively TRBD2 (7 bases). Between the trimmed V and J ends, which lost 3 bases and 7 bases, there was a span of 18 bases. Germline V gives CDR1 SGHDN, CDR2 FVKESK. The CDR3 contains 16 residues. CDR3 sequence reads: CASSHLTGGAGGELFF. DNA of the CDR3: TGTGCCAGCAGCCATTTAACGGGGGGCGCAGGCGGGGAGCTGTTTTTT.

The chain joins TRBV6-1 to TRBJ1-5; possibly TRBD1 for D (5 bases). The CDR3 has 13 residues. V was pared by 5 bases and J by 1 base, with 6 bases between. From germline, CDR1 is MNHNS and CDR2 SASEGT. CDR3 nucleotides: TGTGCCAGCAGTTGGGACAGCAATCAGCCCCAGCATTTT. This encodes CASSWDSNQPQHF.

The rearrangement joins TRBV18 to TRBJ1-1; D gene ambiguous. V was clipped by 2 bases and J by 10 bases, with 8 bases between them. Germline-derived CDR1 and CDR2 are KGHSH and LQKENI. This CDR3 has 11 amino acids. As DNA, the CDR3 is TGTGCCAGCTCACCAACGGGTAGAGCTTTCTTT. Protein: CASSPTGRAFF.

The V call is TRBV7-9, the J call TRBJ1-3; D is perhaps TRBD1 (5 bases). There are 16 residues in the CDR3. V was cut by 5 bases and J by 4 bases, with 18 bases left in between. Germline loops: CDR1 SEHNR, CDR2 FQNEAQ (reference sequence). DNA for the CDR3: TGTGCCAGCAGCAAAATATCCGGGACGCCAGGAAACACCATATATTTT. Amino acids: CASSKISGTPGNTIYF. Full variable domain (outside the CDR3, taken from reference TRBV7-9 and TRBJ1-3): DTGVSQNPRHKITKRGQNVTFRCDPISEHNRLYWYRQTLGQGPEFLTYFQNEAQLEKSRLLSDRFSAERPKGSFSTLEIQRTEQGDSAMYLCASSKISGTPGNTIYFGEGSWLTVV.

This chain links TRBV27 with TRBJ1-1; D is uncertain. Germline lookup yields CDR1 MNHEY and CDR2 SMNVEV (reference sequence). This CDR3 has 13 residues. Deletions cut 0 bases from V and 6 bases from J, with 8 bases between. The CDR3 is CASSLSTEAEAFF. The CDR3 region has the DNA TGTGCCAGCAGTTTATCCACAGAAGCTGAAGCTTTCTTT.

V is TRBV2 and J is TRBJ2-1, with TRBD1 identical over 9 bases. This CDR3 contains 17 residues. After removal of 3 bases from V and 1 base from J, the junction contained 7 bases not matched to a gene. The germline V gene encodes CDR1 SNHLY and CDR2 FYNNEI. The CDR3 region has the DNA TGTGCCAGCAGTGACTCACGAGGGACAGGGTCCTACAATGAGCAGTTCTTC. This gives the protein CASSDSRGTGSYNEQFF.

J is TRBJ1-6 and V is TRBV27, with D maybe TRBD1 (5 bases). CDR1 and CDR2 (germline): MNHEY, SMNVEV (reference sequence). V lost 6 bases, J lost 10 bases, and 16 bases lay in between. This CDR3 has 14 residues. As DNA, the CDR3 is TGTGCCAGCAGAACAGGACGGGCAGGGTCACCCCTCCACTTT. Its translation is CASRTGRAGSPLHF.

The CDR3 loop is CASSLQGDGNTIYF. DNA for the CDR3: TGCGCCAGCAGCTTGCAGGGGGATGGAAACACCATATATTTT. V usage is TRBV5-1 and J usage is TRBJ1-3; TRBD1 matches 7 bases. In germline, CDR1 is SGHRS, CDR2 YFSETQ. The CDR3 covers 14 residues. With 1 base clipped from V and 3 bases from J, the junction kept 1 base outside the gene matches.

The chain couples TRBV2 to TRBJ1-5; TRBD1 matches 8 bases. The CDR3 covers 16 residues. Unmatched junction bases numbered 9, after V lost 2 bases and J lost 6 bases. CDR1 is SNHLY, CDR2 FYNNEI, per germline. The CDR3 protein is CASSETRQGTSQPQHF. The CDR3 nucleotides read TGTGCCAGCAGTGAAACGAGACAGGGGACAAGTCAGCCCCAGCATTTT.